Following are 27 T cell receptor beta chains from one sample sequenced in a study of T cells after yellow fever vaccination (dated by TCRdb to the late 2010s). Reading the label with the study, this specimen's treatment or condition is: live attenuated yellow fever vaccine strain. The library was prepared using 5' RACE. For sequencing, an Illumina HiSeq 2500 was employed. TCRdb trimmed the raw reads at Q25, called clones with MiXCR and kept productive beta chains. For every CDR3 protein sequence, its rows merge into one entry that carries the most common genes and DNA. The sample records approximately 610,000 distinct CDR3 sequences, approximately 16% of which are singletons. The top ten clones comprise 15% to 20% of the sample. Specimen: PBMCs, collected less than 6 days after the first yellow fever vaccination. These receptor sequences come from a young man who received the YFV17D yellow fever vaccine.

This clonotype has more than one count but fewer than ten. The chain links TRBV27 to TRBJ2-3; no definite D call. This CDR3 contains 15 residues. CDR1 is MNHEY and CDR2 is SMNVEV in the germline V gene (reference sequence). Trimming cost V 0 bases and J 5 bases, with 12 bases left between them. The CDR3 DNA reads TGTGCCAGCAGTTTATCCGCCCCCAGAGGAGATACGCAGTATTTT. Residues: CASSLSAPRGDTQYF.

The rearrangement uses TRBV18 and TRBJ2-5, with D possibly matching TRBD1 (5 bases). This CDR3 comprises 15 residues. Germline CDR1 reads KGHSH; CDR2 reads LQKENI. V was shortened by 4 bases and J by 0 bases, with 12 bases between the two germline ends. The CDR3: CASSRSQGNQETQYF. In DNA form, the CDR3 reads TGTGCCAGCTCACGTTCTCAGGGAAACCAAGAGACCCAGTACTTC.

This clonotype came up a few times. The chain couples TRBV6-2 or TRBV6-3 to TRBJ1-5, with D perhaps TRBD1 (5 bases). Per germline, CDR1 MNHEY and CDR2 SVGEGT. The CDR3 has 15 residues. Trimming removed 4 bases at V and 6 bases at J, with 16 bases between. CDR3 protein: CASSWWLRGGQPQHF. CDR3 DNA: TGTGCCAGCAGTTGGTGGCTGAGGGGTGGTCAGCCCCAGCATTTT.

This clonotype was seen a handful of times. The chain is built from TRBV5-6 and TRBJ2-7, with D perhaps TRBD2 (5 bases). Germline-derived CDR1 and CDR2 are SGHDT and YYEEEE. Trimming removed 4 bases at V and 4 bases at J, with 12 bases between. The CDR3 is 13 amino acids. Written as DNA, the CDR3 is TGTGCCAGCAGCCCGAGGAGGTCGTACGAGCAGTACTTC. This translates into CASSPRRSYEQYF.

This clonotype was counted only a few times. The chain has TRBV7-8 and TRBJ1-2; 7 bases map to TRBD1. The CDR3 spans 15 residues. The germline V gene encodes CDR1 SGHVS and CDR2 FQNEAQ. J gave up 2 bases and V 5 bases, and 8 bases lay outside the gene matches. CDR3 protein: CASSPTRTGNYGYTF. CDR3 DNA sequence: TGTGCCAGCAGCCCGACCCGGACAGGAAACTATGGCTACACCTTC.

V is TRBV25-1 and J is TRBJ2-1, with D possibly TRBD1 on 5 matching bases. The germline V and J ends were trimmed by 5 bases and 12 bases, with 11 bases remaining between them. Germline V gives CDR1 MGHDK, CDR2 SYGVNS. The CDR3 contains 11 residues. The CDR3 nucleotides read TGTGCCAGCAGTAGGGGTTTTCGGCAGTTCTTC. Protein sequence: CASSRGFRQFF.

This chain joins TRBV18 and TRBJ1-2; TRBD1 might be the D (6 bases). Germline lookup yields CDR1 KGHSH and CDR2 LQKENI. The CDR3 is 14 residues long. The germline V and J ends were trimmed by 6 bases and 7 bases, with 18 bases remaining between them. The CDR3 DNA sequence: TGTGCCAGCTCGCCCGACGGGGGGCTAAGTGGCTACACCTTC. The encoded protein is CASSPDGGLSGYTF.

The chain joins TRBV7-3 to TRBJ2-2, with D hard to call. This CDR3 spans 12 amino acids. Germline V gives CDR1 SGHTA, CDR2 FQGTGA. V lost 5 bases and J lost 7, with 8 bases in between. CDR3 nucleotide sequence: TGTGCCAGCAGCCCGACCCGCGGGGAGCTGTTTTTT. Protein product: CASSPTRGELFF.

V gene TRBV11-1 combines with J gene TRBJ2-2, with 9 bases lining up with TRBD2. Germline V gene lookup returns CDR1 SGHAT and CDR2 FQDESV (reference sequence). Trimming removed 3 bases from V and 8 bases from J; junction bases left unmatched: 19. The CDR3 is 19 amino acids. The CDR3 region is CASSFDWTSEPLVAGELFF. The CDR3 DNA is TGTGCCAGCAGCTTTGATTGGACTAGCGAACCCTTGGTGGCAGGGGAGCTGTTTTTT.

The sample holds many counts of this clonotype. The rearrangement links TRBV6-1 to TRBJ2-2, with 7 bases matching TRBD2. The CDR3 totals 15 residues. Trimming removed 5 bases from V and 5 bases from J; junction bases left unmatched: 8. The V gene's germline CDR1 is MNHNS and CDR2 SASEGT. DNA for the CDR3: TGTGCCAGCAGTAGCGCGGGGGAGGGAACCGGGGAGCTGTTTTTT. Its translation: CASSSAGEGTGELFF.

This clonotype was picked up a small number of times. The V and J genes are TRBV18 and TRBJ1-1, with D hard to call. The CDR3 loop spans 15 amino acids. V shed 3 bases and J shed 4 bases, with 15 bases lying between them. Germline-derived CDR1 and CDR2 are KGHSH and LQKENI. Here the CDR3 reads CASSPSPGPLTEAFF. The CDR3 DNA reads TGTGCCAGCTCACCTAGCCCGGGCCCCCTCACTGAAGCTTTCTTT. Together with reference TRBV18 and TRBJ1-1, the CDR3 gives the full variable domain: NAGVMQNPRHLVRRRGQEARLRCSPMKGHSHVYWYRQLPEEGLKFMVYLQKENIIDESGMPKERFSAEFPKEGPSILRIQQVVRGDSAAYFCASSPSPGPLTEAFFGQGTRLTVV.

The chain combines TRBV12-5 with TRBJ2-3, with 11 positions matching TRBD2. CDR1 is LGHNT, CDR2 FRNRAP, per germline. Losses at the gene ends were 6 bases for V and 10 bases for J; bases not matched to a gene: 18. The CDR3 is made up of 17 amino acids. CDR3 sequence reads: CASGLQLAGALGEAQYF. The CDR3 bases are TGTGCTAGTGGGCTACAACTAGCGGGGGCGCTGGGGGAGGCGCAGTATTTT.

This clonotype came up a few times. The rearrangement links TRBV11-2 to TRBJ2-7; 9 bases match TRBD1. The CDR3 extends over 15 amino acids. The V gene end was trimmed by 3 bases and the J gene end by 0 bases; junction bases not matched to a gene: 3. The germline CDR1 and CDR2 sequences are SGHAT and FQNNGV. CDR3 protein: CASSLGQGVSYEQYF. The CDR3 DNA reads TGTGCCAGCAGCTTGGGACAGGGAGTCTCCTACGAGCAGTACTTC. The full variable domain, in which reference TRBV11-2 and TRBJ2-7 provide the parts outside the CDR3, is EAGVAQSPRYKIIEKRQSVAFWCNPISGHATLYWYQQILGQGPKLLIQFQNNGVVDDSQLPKDRFSAERLKGVDSTLKIQPAKLEDSAVYLCASSLGQGVSYEQYFGPGTRLTVT.

The rearrangement links TRBV18 to TRBJ1-6, with D hard to call. V was cut by 0 bases and J by 7 bases, with 7 bases left in between. This CDR3 has 14 residues. Germline-derived CDR1 and CDR2 are KGHSH and LQKENI. The CDR3 sequence is CASSPPVRNSPLHF. CDR3 coding DNA: TGTGCCAGCTCACCACCAGTCCGAAATTCACCCCTCCACTTT.

In this sample, this clonotype turned up a few times. The chain employs TRBV4-3 and TRBJ1-4; the match to TRBD1 covers 7 bases. Germline V CDR1 and CDR2: LGHNA, YSLEER. With 1 base clipped from V and 7 bases from J, the junction kept 6 bases outside the gene matches. This CDR3 is built from 15 residues. The CDR3 loop is CASSQGAGGREKLFF. CDR3 DNA: TGCGCCAGCAGCCAAGGAGCAGGGGGGCGTGAAAAACTGTTTTTT.

The chain employs TRBV29-1 and TRBJ1-2; D unresolved. V lost 4 bases and J lost 7, with 7 bases in between. Germline loops: CDR1 SQVTM, CDR2 ANQGSEA. This CDR3 has 10 amino acids. Here the CDR3 reads CSVAVSGYTF. The CDR3 DNA follows: TGCAGCGTTGCCGTCAGTGGCTACACCTTC. Variable domain in full (rest from reference TRBV29-1 and TRBJ1-2): SAVISQKPSRDICQRGTSLTIQCQVDSQVTMMFWYRQQPGQSLTLIATANQGSEATYESGFVIDKFPISRPNLTFSTLTVSNMSPEDSSIYLCSVAVSGYTFGSGTRLTVV.

CDR3 protein: CASSIGKTQFF. The CDR3 nucleotides read TGTGCCAGCAGCATTGGTAAAACGCAGTTCTTC. J is TRBJ2-1 and V is TRBV12-3 or TRBV12-4; D unresolved. CDR3 length: 11 amino acids. Trimming left V 6 bases short and J 12 bases short, with 12 bases between.

The rearrangement uses TRBV13 and TRBJ2-7; TRBD1 aligns across 8 bases. The CDR3 runs to 16 residues. The trim removed 0 bases at V and 3 bases at J, leaving 7 bases unmatched. Germline CDR1 reads PRHDT; CDR2 reads FYEKMQ (reference sequence). CDR3 in amino acids: CASSLGRPGGIYEQYF. In DNA, the CDR3 is TGTGCCAGCAGCTTAGGCCGGCCAGGGGGCATCTACGAGCAGTACTTC.

This clonotype was seen only a few times. The chain uses TRBV12-3 or TRBV12-4 and TRBJ2-3, with 8 nucleotides matching TRBD1. With V trimmed by 6 bases and J by 2 bases, 10 bases remained unmatched. This CDR3 has 16 residues. CDR3: CASSRLPGQVTDTQYF. The DNA of the CDR3 is TGTGCCAGCAGCAGACTGCCGGGACAGGTCACAGATACGCAGTATTTT.

This clonotype was picked up a small number of times. This chain uses TRBV7-6 with TRBJ2-2, with TRBD1 identical over 8 bases. This CDR3 has 14 residues. V was pared by 7 bases and J by 9 bases, with 10 bases of the junction left unmatched. Germline values: CDR1 SGHVS, CDR2 FNYEAQ. The CDR3 sequence is CASTNGDRHRELFF. As DNA, the CDR3 is TGTGCCAGCACCAACGGGGACAGGCACCGGGAGCTGTTTTTT. Filled out from reference TRBV7-6 and TRBJ2-2, the complete variable domain reads GAGVSQSPRYKVTKRGQDVALRCDPISGHVSLYWYRQALGQGPEFLTYFNYEAQQDKSGLPNDRFSAERPEGSISTLTIQRTEQRDSAMYRCASTNGDRHRELFFGEGSRLTVL.

This chain links TRBV12-3 or TRBV12-4 with TRBJ1-6; a possible D gene is TRBD1 (5 bases). This CDR3 region has 14 residues. The germline V and J ends were trimmed by 5 bases and 7 bases, with 12 bases remaining between them. In nucleotides, the CDR3 is TGTGCCAGCAGTAGGGGACTGGGAAATTCACCCCTCCACTTT. Translated: CASSRGLGNSPLHF.

The gene calls are TRBV4-3 and TRBJ2-3; no reliable D call. The CDR3 extends over 15 amino acids. With 1 base removed from V and 1 base from J, the gap between germline ends came to 9 bases. Germline V lookup: CDR1 LGHNA, CDR2 YSLEER. In DNA form, the CDR3 reads TGCGCCAGCAGCCAAGCCGTCACGCGCACAGATACGCAGTATTTT. Amino acid sequence: CASSQAVTRTDTQYF.

J is TRBJ2-7 and V is TRBV29-1; tentatively, D is TRBD1 (6 bases). The V end was cut by 7 bases, the J end by 4 bases, with 17 bases between. Germline V CDR1 and CDR2: SQVTM, ANQGSEA. CDR3 length equals 13 residues. The CDR3 loop reads CSAATGWKYEQYF. For the CDR3, the DNA is TGCAGCGCGGCAACAGGGTGGAAATACGAGCAGTACTTC.

The sample holds a few counts of this clonotype. The chain carries TRBV20-1 and TRBJ2-5, with D possibly TRBD2 on 5 matching bases. The CDR3 consists of 12 residues. With 7 bases removed from V and 2 bases from J, the gap between germline ends came to 11 bases. The germline gives CDR1 DFQATT, CDR2 SNEGSKA (reference sequence). The CDR3 DNA sequence: TGCAGTGGCGCGGACTTTCAAGAGACCCAGTACTTC. It is translated as CSGADFQETQYF.

This clonotype was detected many times. The V and J genes are TRBV5-1 and TRBJ1-1; D gene ambiguous. The CDR3 totals 13 residues. Germline V lookup: CDR1 SGHRS, CDR2 YFSETQ. Trimming cost V 1 base and J 5 bases, with 9 bases left between them. The CDR3 protein is CASSLRPTTEAFF. The CDR3 DNA reads as TGCGCCAGCAGCTTGCGCCCTACTACTGAAGCTTTCTTT.

The chain recombines TRBV5-6 with TRBJ2-2, with D perhaps matching TRBD1 (6 bases). CDR3 length: 14 residues. V dropped 4 bases and J dropped 5 bases, with 12 bases sitting between them. From germline, CDR1 is SGHDT and CDR2 YYEEEE. The chain's CDR3 is CASSRDMRTGELFF. The CDR3 DNA reads TGTGCCAGCAGCCGGGACATGAGGACCGGGGAGCTGTTTTTT.

This clonotype has a count of ten or more. The chain is built from TRBV19 and TRBJ2-1, with 8 bases identical to TRBD2. The V gene end was trimmed by 9 bases and the J gene end by 3 bases; junction bases not matched to a gene: 13. CDR3 length: 16 amino acids. Germline V gives CDR1 LNHDA, CDR2 SQIVND (reference sequence). CDR3 DNA: TGTGCCAGCTTAGTGAGCGGGGGAAACCTCTACAATGAGCAGTTCTTC. Translation: CASLVSGGNLYNEQFF.